This T cell receptor beta chain is drawn from a study of blood T cell repertoires in COVID-19. About the study: There were acute and convalescent COVID-19 samples, and they came from the United States, Italy and Spain. The cDNA or gDNA used as material had been derived from T cells, B-cell-depleted T cells, or PBMCs.

Germline assignment: CDR1 SQVTM and CDR2 ANQGSEA. This CDR3 region has 18 residues. The junction had 19 bases not matched to a gene; V was cut back by 4 bases and J by 7 bases. Original handling: From reference gene primer amplification, estimates of nucleated cell counts were derived. Libraries were prepared by immunoSEQ multiplex PCR; TCRdb keeps only in-frame clonotypes and omits some of them. That table supplies the V and J calls and clone size; D and trimming were determined from the DNA. The sample carries about 170,000 clones, approximately 82% recorded once. Sequenced: peripheral blood. The chain joins TRBV29-1 to TRBJ2-1, with TRBD2 matching over 10 bases. This receptor was taken from a woman over 75 with acute or convalescent COVID-19. The CDR3 DNA reads as TGCAGCGTTGTGGGTCGGCTAGCGGGAGAGCCAGGCGTGAATGAGCAGTTCTTC. Protein sequence: CSVVGRLAGEPGVNEQFF.